This is a list of T cell receptor beta chains from one sample in a study of blood T cell repertoires in COVID-19. TCRdb's table, derived via immunoSEQ multiplex PCR, lists solely in-frame clones and lacks some. The sample carries more than 400,000 clones, approximately 86% recorded once. Sample: PBMCs or T cells enriched from blood (not recorded which). These receptors all come from a woman aged 18-30 years who had recovered from COVID-19. Each CDR3 is given with its conserved first and last residue. The D gene is left open where the match is weak. Rows give clone size only sometimes, using once, few, many, or a class for an expanded clone.

CDR3aa: CASSQGGGFQETQYF
CDR3nt: TGTGCCAGCAGCCAAGGTGGGGGGTTCCAAGAGACCCAGTACTTC
abundance: NA
j_gene: TRBJ2-5
v_gene: TRBV3-1/TRBV3-2
d_gene: NA

CDR3aa: CASAGDLTDTQYF
CDR3nt: TGTGCCAGCGCAGGGGACCTCACAGATACGCAGTATTTT
abundance: NA
j_gene: TRBJ2-3
v_gene: TRBV6-5
d_gene: NA

CDR3aa: CASSFQGPETQYF
CDR3nt: TGTGCCAGCAGTTTCCAGGGTCCGGAGACCCAGTACTTC
abundance: NA
j_gene: TRBJ2-5
v_gene: TRBV12-3/TRBV12-4
d_gene: NA

CDR3aa: CASSTTGEPGNTIYF
CDR3nt: TGTGCCAGCAGTACTACAGGGGAACCTGGAAACACCATATATTTT
abundance: NA
j_gene: TRBJ1-3
v_gene: TRBV7-3
d_gene: TRBD1

CDR3aa: CASRGRGRNEKLFF
CDR3nt: TGTGCCAGCAGAGGTCGAGGGAGGAATGAAAAACTGTTTTTT
abundance: NA
j_gene: TRBJ1-4
v_gene: TRBV7-8
d_gene: NA

CDR3aa: CASSPRGRAYEQYF
CDR3nt: TGTGCCAGCTCACCACGGGGCAGGGCCTACGAGCAGTACTTC
abundance: NA
j_gene: TRBJ2-7
v_gene: TRBV18
d_gene: NA

CDR3aa: CASSHEGANYGYTF
CDR3nt: TGTGCCAGCAGCCATGAGGGCGCTAACTATGGCTACACCTTC
abundance: NA
j_gene: TRBJ1-2
v_gene: TRBV3-1/TRBV3-2
d_gene: NA

CDR3aa: CASSRAGGYNEQFF
CDR3nt: TGTGCCAGCAGCCGAGCGGGGGGCTACAATGAGCAGTTCTTC
abundance: NA
j_gene: TRBJ2-1
v_gene: TRBV7-8
d_gene: TRBD2

CDR3aa: CASSQVTNQQGANSPLHF
CDR3nt: TGTGCCAGCAGCCAAGTGACCAACCAACAGGGGGCAAATTCACCCCTCCACTTT
abundance: NA
j_gene: TRBJ1-6
v_gene: TRBV4-2
d_gene: TRBD1

CDR3aa: CAWASGTGHQPQHF
CDR3nt: TGTGCCTGGGCTTCCGGGACAGGGCATCAGCCCCAGCATTTT
abundance: NA
j_gene: TRBJ1-5
v_gene: TRBV30
d_gene: TRBD1

CDR3aa: CASSFGSLAGIYNEQFF
CDR3nt: TGCGCCAGCAGCTTCGGGTCACTAGCGGGGATTTACAATGAGCAGTTCTTC
abundance: NA
j_gene: TRBJ2-1
v_gene: TRBV5-1
d_gene: TRBD2

CDR3aa: CASGPGDGYTF
CDR3nt: TGTGCCAGCGGGCCGGGGGATGGCTACACCTTC
abundance: NA
j_gene: TRBJ1-2
v_gene: TRBV6-5
d_gene: NA

CDR3aa: CASQAGARTEAFF
CDR3nt: TGTGCCAGTCAGGCAGGGGCGAGGACTGAAGCTTTCTTT
abundance: few
j_gene: TRBJ1-1
v_gene: TRBV19
d_gene: NA

CDR3aa: CASSVATANTGELFF
CDR3nt: TGTGCCAGCAGCGTAGCGACTGCGAACACCGGGGAGCTGTTTTTT
abundance: NA
j_gene: TRBJ2-2
v_gene: TRBV9
d_gene: NA

CDR3aa: CASSQILGDREAFF
CDR3nt: TGTGCCAGCAGCCAAATTCTTGGGGACAGAGAAGCTTTCTTT
abundance: NA
j_gene: TRBJ1-1
v_gene: TRBV11-2
d_gene: TRBD1